A selection of T cell receptor beta chains follows, all from one sample in a study of CD8 T cells in ankylosing spondylitis. TCRdb analysed the 5' RACE reads with MiXCR anew, one entry per CDR3 protein. The sample shows about 250,000 distinct CDR3 sequences, around 8% of them seen only once. Sequencing input: blood, either unsorted or a sorted T cell fraction (not recorded which). The receptors stem from a female donor with ankylosing spondylitis or in good health (not recorded which). Both conserved end residues are part of each CDR3. D genes are given only for firm matches. A row's size may be missing; if present it is once, few, many or a size class.

J: TRBJ1-2
V: TRBV7-9
size: many
D: TRBD1
DNA: TGTGCCAGCAGCCCGGCAGGGACAGCTCTGAACGGCTACACCTTC
CDR3: CASSPAGTALNGYTF

J: TRBJ2-5
V: TRBV29-1
size: few
D: NA
DNA: TGCAGCGGAGGGGCCAAGGGAGGGACCCAGTACTTC
CDR3: CSGGAKGGTQYF

J: TRBJ1-5
V: TRBV7-2
size: many
D: TRBD1
DNA: TGTGCCAGCAGCTTAGCGACAGGGCGGCAGGATCAGCCCCAGCATTTT
CDR3: CASSLATGRQDQPQHF

J: TRBJ1-5
V: TRBV28
size: many
D: NA
DNA: TGTGCCAGCAGCAGGGACAATAGCAATCAGCCCCAGCATTTT
CDR3: CASSRDNSNQPQHF

J: TRBJ2-1
V: TRBV4-3
size: many
D: TRBD2
DNA: TGCGCCAGCAGCCGCCGACTAGCGGGCTCCTACAATGAGCAGTTCTTC
CDR3: CASSRRLAGSYNEQFF

J: TRBJ2-6
V: TRBV27
size: many
D: NA
DNA: TGTGCCAGCAGTTTTCACCCCCAGACAGGCCTCCTGACTTTC
CDR3: CASSFHPQTGLLTF

J: TRBJ2-7
V: TRBV20-1
size: once
D: NA
DNA: TGCAGTGCTAGAAGCGGCCGAGGGCGGTCCTACGGGCAGTACTTC
CDR3: CSARSGRGRSYGQYF

J: TRBJ2-3
V: TRBV20-1
size: many
D: TRBD2
DNA: TGCAGTGCTAGAGATAGCGGGAGGAGCACAGATACGCAGTATTTT
CDR3: CSARDSGRSTDTQYF

J: TRBJ1-3
V: TRBV20-1
size: many
D: NA
DNA: TGCAGTGCTGAGATTAGGGGTGACACCATATATTTT
CDR3: CSAEIRGDTIYF

J: TRBJ2-3
V: TRBV7-2
size: many
D: TRBD1
DNA: TGTGCCTCGGGACAGGGGGCCGCAGATACGCAGTATTTT
CDR3: CASGQGAADTQYF

J: TRBJ2-3
V: TRBV6-1
size: few
D: TRBD2
DNA: TGTGCCAGCAGTGAAAAGGGACTAGCAGATACGCAGTATTTT
CDR3: CASSEKGLADTQYF

J: TRBJ2-7
V: TRBV15
size: many
D: NA
DNA: TGTGCCACCAGCCGCCGCGTCTCCTACGAGCAGTACTTC
CDR3: CATSRRVSYEQYF

J: TRBJ2-1
V: TRBV5-6
size: NA
D: TRBD2
DNA: TGTGCCAGCAGCGGCGGGAGGAGCTCCTACAATGAGCAGTTCTTC
CDR3: CASSGGRSSYNEQFF

J: TRBJ1-1
V: TRBV6-1
size: many
D: NA
DNA: TGTGCCAGCCACCCCTCGGTAAGGGGCTGGAACACTGAAGCTTTCTTT
CDR3: CASHPSVRGWNTEAFF

J: TRBJ2-1
V: TRBV19
size: few
D: TRBD2
DNA: TGTGCCAGTAGCCGCGGACTAGCGGGAAGGAATGAGCAGTTCTTC
CDR3: CASSRGLAGRNEQFF

J: TRBJ1-4
V: TRBV20-1
size: many
D: TRBD1
DNA: TGCAGTGCTCCTCCGGGACAGGGGGCCCCTAATGAAAAACTGTTTTTT
CDR3: CSAPPGQGAPNEKLFF

J: TRBJ2-2
V: TRBV10-3
size: many
D: NA
DNA: TGTGCCATCAGCACGGGCCCCGCAGGGGACACCGGGGAGCTGTTTTTT
CDR3: CAISTGPAGDTGELFF

J: TRBJ2-7
V: TRBV18
size: NA
D: NA
DNA: TGTGCCAGCTCACTGTCGGGCGAGATCTCCTACGAGCAGTACTTC
CDR3: CASSLSGEISYEQYF

J: TRBJ2-1
V: TRBV12-3/TRBV12-4
size: many
D: NA
DNA: TGTGCCAGCAGTTGGAGGCAGGGCCCTTACAATGAGCAGTTCTTC
CDR3: CASSWRQGPYNEQFF

J: TRBJ2-7
V: TRBV5-1
size: many
D: TRBD2
DNA: TGCGCCAGCAGCTTGGAGGCCACTAGCGGGAGTGGGTACGAGCAGTACTTC
CDR3: CASSLEATSGSGYEQYF

J: TRBJ1-6
V: TRBV28
size: NA
D: NA
DNA: TGTGCCAGCAGTTCGGATGGTACCCTCCACTTT
CDR3: CASSSDGTLHF

J: TRBJ2-7
V: TRBV20-1
size: many
D: NA
DNA: TGCAGTGCACCGAAAGCCGGACAATTTAGTGGGGAGCAGTACTTC
CDR3: CSAPKAGQFSGEQYF

J: TRBJ2-7
V: TRBV30
size: few
D: NA
DNA: TGTGCCTGGAGTGGCGCGGGTACTTTGGACGAGCAGTACTTC
CDR3: CAWSGAGTLDEQYF

J: TRBJ2-3
V: TRBV7-2
size: few
D: NA
DNA: TGTGCCAGCAGTCGGCGGGTTCCCACAGATACGCAGTATTTT
CDR3: CASSRRVPTDTQYF

J: TRBJ1-2
V: TRBV7-2
size: NA
D: TRBD1
DNA: TGTGCCAGCAGCTTAATTATAGGGGGCGACTATGGCTACACCTTC
CDR3: CASSLIIGGDYGYTF

J: TRBJ1-2
V: TRBV7-8
size: many
D: NA
DNA: TGTGCCAGCAGCTCGTTCCGGGACTTTCCCCCGGGAGGCTACACCTTC
CDR3: CASSSFRDFPPGGYTF

J: TRBJ2-5
V: TRBV6-2/TRBV6-3
size: many
D: NA
DNA: TGTGCCAGCAGTTACTCGATTTCCGGGTTGGGTGCGGAGACCCAGTACTTC
CDR3: CASSYSISGLGAETQYF

J: TRBJ2-5
V: TRBV10-2
size: many
D: NA
DNA: TGCGCCAGCGGTATAGCGGAGCCGCAAGAGACCCAGTACTTC
CDR3: CASGIAEPQETQYF

J: TRBJ2-7
V: TRBV9
size: many
D: TRBD2
DNA: TGTGCCAGCAGTGCCTTGACCGGGGGAGGGGCAGACGAGCAGTACTTC
CDR3: CASSALTGGGADEQYF

J: TRBJ2-3
V: TRBV20-1
size: NA
D: TRBD2
DNA: TGCAGTGCTCCCCGACGTCCGGGACTAGCGAGCACAGATACGCAGTATTTT
CDR3: CSAPRRPGLASTDTQYF

J: TRBJ2-5
V: TRBV20-1
size: many
D: TRBD2
DNA: TGCAGTGCTGGGGGGGAAGAGACCCAGTACTTC
CDR3: CSAGGEETQYF

J: TRBJ2-3
V: TRBV5-1
size: many
D: NA
DNA: TGCGCCAGCAGCTTGGATCCAGCCACAGATACGCAGTATTTT
CDR3: CASSLDPATDTQYF

J: TRBJ1-1
V: TRBV14
size: NA
D: NA
DNA: TGTGCCAGCAGCCAAGTACTTCCAGCCAACACTGAAGCTTTCTTT
CDR3: CASSQVLPANTEAFF

J: TRBJ1-5
V: TRBV6-1
size: many
D: NA
DNA: TGTGCCAGCAGTGAAGCTAGCAATCAGCCCCAGCATTTT
CDR3: CASSEASNQPQHF

J: TRBJ2-1
V: TRBV5-4
size: few
D: NA
DNA: TGTGCCAGCAGCTTGGAAGGCAGCGCCGACTACAATGAGCAGTTCTTC
CDR3: CASSLEGSADYNEQFF

J: TRBJ2-7
V: TRBV29-1
size: NA
D: TRBD1
DNA: TGCAGCGTGAGGGCCGACAGGGGGGGTAGCGAGCAGTACTTC
CDR3: CSVRADRGGSEQYF

J: TRBJ2-1
V: TRBV24-1
size: many
D: TRBD1
DNA: TGTGCCACCAGTGACCGAGGGACAGTGAATGAGCAGTTCTTC
CDR3: CATSDRGTVNEQFF

J: TRBJ2-1
V: TRBV20-1
size: many
D: TRBD2
DNA: TGCAGTGCTAGGACGGGAGGCCCTGAGCAGTTCTTC
CDR3: CSARTGGPEQFF

J: TRBJ1-5
V: TRBV29-1
size: NA
D: NA
DNA: TGCAGCGTTGTGGTCAGTAGCAATCAGCCCCAGCATTTT
CDR3: CSVVVSSNQPQHF

J: TRBJ2-2
V: TRBV5-1
size: many
D: NA
DNA: TGCGCCAGCAGCCTCAGGGTGGAGAAAACCGGGGAGCTGTTTTTT
CDR3: CASSLRVEKTGELFF

J: TRBJ2-1
V: TRBV2
size: many
D: TRBD1
DNA: TGTGCCAGCAGCCAAACCGGGACAGGCGTCAATGAGCAGTTCTTC
CDR3: CASSQTGTGVNEQFF

J: TRBJ2-2
V: TRBV5-6
size: many
D: NA
DNA: TGTGCCAGCAGCTTCGGCAGGGGCGGGGAGCTGTTTTTT
CDR3: CASSFGRGGELFF

J: TRBJ2-1
V: TRBV28
size: many
D: NA
DNA: TGTGCCAGCAGTCCCGAGGGGGGTTACAATGAGCAGTTCTTC
CDR3: CASSPEGGYNEQFF

J: TRBJ2-6
V: TRBV6-1
size: NA
D: NA
DNA: TGTGCCAGCGGCGAGGGGAGCTCTGGGGCCAACGTCCTGACTTTC
CDR3: CASGEGSSGANVLTF

J: TRBJ2-4
V: TRBV20-1
size: many
D: TRBD1
DNA: TGCAGTGCTAGTGACGTACAGGGGTTCGCCAAAAACATTCAGTACTTC
CDR3: CSASDVQGFAKNIQYF

J: TRBJ1-5
V: TRBV11-2
size: NA
D: TRBD1
DNA: TGTGCCAGCAGCCCGGACAGGGAGTATCAGCCCCAGCATTTT
CDR3: CASSPDREYQPQHF

J: TRBJ2-3
V: TRBV9
size: many
D: NA
DNA: TGTGCCAGCAGCGTAGTGGCAGGGCAGTCAGATACGCAGTATTTT
CDR3: CASSVVAGQSDTQYF

J: TRBJ2-2
V: TRBV10-3
size: many
D: NA
DNA: TGTGCCATCAGGGGGAACACCGGGGAGCTGTTTTTT
CDR3: CAIRGNTGELFF

J: TRBJ2-5
V: TRBV7-2
size: few
D: TRBD1
DNA: TGTGCCAGCAGCTTAAATATGGGACAGGTTGGAGAGACCCAGTACTTC
CDR3: CASSLNMGQVGETQYF

J: TRBJ2-4
V: TRBV12-3/TRBV12-4
size: many
D: NA
DNA: TGTGCCAGCAGTTTACCAGGGGACATTCAGTACTTC
CDR3: CASSLPGDIQYF

J: TRBJ2-3
V: TRBV10-3
size: many
D: TRBD2
DNA: TGTGCCATCAGTGGGACTAGCGGGGCAGATACGCAGTATTTT
CDR3: CAISGTSGADTQYF

J: TRBJ2-7
V: TRBV7-9
size: NA
D: NA
DNA: TGTGTCAGCAGCCCAGGTGCAGGTGGGGCCTACGAGCAGTACTTC
CDR3: CVSSPGAGGAYEQYF

J: TRBJ2-1
V: TRBV18
size: few
D: NA
DNA: TGTGCCAGCTCACCCTTGACTCCCTCTGAGCAGTTCTTC
CDR3: CASSPLTPSEQFF

J: TRBJ2-2
V: TRBV20-1
size: many
D: NA
DNA: TGCAGTGCTGATCGGGACTCCGGGGAGCTGTTTTTT
CDR3: CSADRDSGELFF

J: TRBJ2-1
V: TRBV7-9
size: few
D: TRBD1
DNA: TGTGCCAGCACCTACATGGGACAGGGCCCCTACAATGAGCAGTTCTTC
CDR3: CASTYMGQGPYNEQFF

J: TRBJ2-1
V: TRBV2
size: many
D: NA
DNA: TGTGCCAGCACCCCTAGACTGGGACCTGGTGAGCAGTTCTTC
CDR3: CASTPRLGPGEQFF

J: TRBJ2-4
V: TRBV5-5
size: many
D: NA
DNA: TGTGCCAGCAGCGGATCGATAGCCAAAAACATTCAGTACTTC
CDR3: CASSGSIAKNIQYF